Presented here are 9 T cell receptor beta chains from one specimen sequenced in a study of blood T cell repertoires in COVID-19 (TCRdb year 2020). Libraries were prepared through the immunoSEQ multiplex PCR assay. Drawn from immuneACCESS, this table holds only the in-frame rearrangements with V and J called that TCRdb kept. Clones are partly lost; checked studies trace under half to an unresolved V gene and leave the rest unexplained. The sample includes just under 65,000 clones, with about three quarters observed a single time. The ten largest clones take up 40% to 60% of the sample. Specimen: peripheral blood. These receptor sequences come from a woman of 80 years or more with acute or convalescent COVID-19.

This clone was counted only a few times. The chain joins TRBV19 to TRBJ1-2; 9 bases map to TRBD1. J was trimmed by 4 bases and V by 7 bases; bases with no gene match: 4. Germline lookup yields CDR1 LNHDA and CDR2 SQIVND (reference sequence). The CDR3 is made up of 13 amino acids. The CDR3 loop is CASKPGQGYGYTF. The CDR3 DNA reads as TGTGCCAGTAAGCCGGGACAGGGCTATGGCTACACCTTC.

This chain connects TRBV11-2 to TRBJ1-2; TRBD1 is a possible D gene (6 bases). Trimming pared 5 bases from V and 6 bases from J, leaving 13 bases between. This CDR3 spans 13 amino acids. CDR1 is SGHAT and CDR2 is FQNNGV in the germline V gene. This CDR3 is CASSRTVRNGYTF. The DNA for the CDR3 is TGTGCCAGCAGCCGGACAGTAAGGAATGGCTACACCTTC.

Notes on this clone: Other DNA sequences in the sample encode the same CDR3. The gene calls are TRBV30 and TRBJ1-5; tentative D call: TRBD1 (5 bases). Germline CDR1 GTSNPN, CDR2 SVGIG (reference sequence). Between the trimmed V and J ends, which lost 0 bases and 2 bases, there was a span of 11 bases. The CDR3 has 15 amino acids. The CDR3 DNA is TGTGCCTGGAGTGTACGGGGGAGGGGCAATCAGCCCCAGCATTTT. Its protein is CAWSVRGRGNQPQHF. Based on the CDR3 plus reference TRBV30 and TRBJ1-5, the full variable domain is SQTIHQWPATLVQPVGSPLSLECTVEGTSNPNLYWYRQAAGRGLQLLFYSVGIGQISSEVPQNLSASRPQDRQFILSSKKLLLSDSGFYLCAWSVRGRGNQPQHFGDGTRLSIL.

The V call is TRBV7-2, the J call TRBJ2-3; 16 bases map to TRBD2. V lost 5 bases and J lost 4; bases outside the gene matches: 6. The germline CDR1 and CDR2 sequences are SGHTA and FQGNSA. The CDR3 is 17 residues long. The CDR3 is CASSPGTSGRAADTQYF. The CDR3, as DNA: TGTGCCAGCAGCCCAGGGACTAGCGGGAGGGCCGCAGATACGCAGTATTTT.

Of note for this clone: A read error may produce the germline difference seen at one junction end. The J gene is TRBJ2-7, the V gene TRBV11-2; 10 bases map to TRBD2. This CDR3 comprises 15 residues. Per the germline V gene, CDR1 is SGHAT and CDR2 is FQNNGV. CDR3 loop: CASSLVAGGRNEQYF. As DNA, the CDR3 is TGTGCCAGCAGCTTAGTAGCGGGAGGCCGAAACGAACAGTACTTC.

This sequence joins TRBV4-1 and TRBJ1-2, with 12 bases matching TRBD1. From germline, CDR1 is MGHRA and CDR2 YSYEKL. V trimming: 2 bases; J trimming: 8 bases; junction bases outside the gene matches: 9. The CDR3 runs to 16 residues. The CDR3 loop is CASSQIGTGGLGGYTF. The CDR3 bases are TGCGCCAGCAGCCAAATTGGGACAGGGGGCTTAGGCGGCTACACCTTC.

This clone was counted a single time. The CDR3 coding sequence is TGTGCCAGCAGTTACCCCGGACAGGCCTCCTACGAGCAGTACTTC. Translation: CASSYPGQASYEQYF. The chain has TRBV6-2 or TRBV6-3 and TRBJ2-7; 7 bases are a match to TRBD1. This CDR3 comprises 15 residues. Trimming cost V 2 bases and J 0 bases; bases outside gene matches: 4. In germline, CDR1 is MNHEY, CDR2 SVGEGT.

The chain carries TRBV27 and TRBJ1-2; TRBD1 agrees at 9 bases. Germline assignment: CDR1 MNHEY and CDR2 SMNVEV (reference sequence). Trimming removed 7 bases from V and 3 bases from J; junction bases left unmatched: 12. This CDR3 is 16 amino acids long. The CDR3 protein is CASNPGTGRLDYGYTF. CDR3 in DNA: TGTGCCAGCAACCCCGGGACAGGGCGATTGGACTATGGCTACACCTTC.

The V and J genes are TRBV12-3 or TRBV12-4 and TRBJ1-3; no reliable D call. This CDR3 has 13 residues. V was shortened by 6 bases and J by 1 base, with 7 bases between the two germline ends. This CDR3 reads CASSTISGNTIYF. For the CDR3, the DNA is TGTGCCAGCAGCACTATTTCTGGAAACACCATATATTTT.